A single sample gave rise to the 8 T cell receptor beta chains below, sequenced in a study of T cell repertoires in cytomegalovirus infection. TCRdb itself ran the reads through MiXCR, one entry per CDR3 protein. This table has about 470,000 distinct CDR3 sequences, approximately 40% appearing once. No antigen has been identified for these receptors. The source material was cultured PBMCs, sampled from culture after CMV antigen stimulation. These receptors all stem from a human donor in good health (CMV status not recorded). Some clones in this sample may be carry-over from other donors' samples.

This rearrangement joins TRBV12-3 or TRBV12-4 to TRBJ1-6, with TRBD1 matching over 8 bases. The CDR3 contains 13 residues. V lost 5 bases, J lost 10 bases, and 4 bases stayed unmatched. The CDR3 DNA follows: TGTGCCAGCAGTCAACAGGGGGTGTCACCCCTCCACTTT. Residues: CASSQQGVSPLHF.

This clonotype was seen only a few times. This chain connects TRBV11-2 to TRBJ2-2; D unclear. There are 15 residues in the CDR3. CDR1 is SGHAT and CDR2 is FQNNGV in the germline V gene. Trimming took 4 bases from V and 6 from J, leaving 15 bases between them. The CDR3 sequence: CASSSRASGPGELFF. CDR3 in DNA: TGTGCCAGCAGCTCCCGGGCGTCCGGTCCCGGGGAGCTGTTTTTT. The variable domain in full, completed from reference TRBV11-2 and TRBJ2-2, reads EAGVAQSPRYKIIEKRQSVAFWCNPISGHATLYWYQQILGQGPKLLIQFQNNGVVDDSQLPKDRFSAERLKGVDSTLKIQPAKLEDSAVYLCASSSRASGPGELFFGEGSRLTVL.

The J gene is TRBJ2-1, the V gene TRBV28; TRBD2 agrees at 9 bases. Germline values: CDR1 MDHEN, CDR2 SYDVKM. The CDR3 covers 15 residues. The V gene end was trimmed by 6 bases and the J gene end by 9 bases; junction bases not matched to a gene: 12. CDR3 sequence (DNA): TGTGCCAGCAGGTTGCGGGGGGGGGCCTCAAGTGAGCAGTTCTTC. This encodes CASRLRGGASSEQFF.

J is TRBJ1-1 and V is TRBV4-1; D is unclear. CDR3 length: 15 residues. V lost 0 bases, J lost 4 bases, and 12 bases lay in between. Germline values: CDR1 MGHRA, CDR2 YSYEKL. CDR3 loop: CASSQELGSGTEAFF. CDR3 nucleotides: TGCGCCAGCAGCCAAGAGTTGGGATCGGGCACTGAAGCTTTCTTT.

The chain has TRBV7-9 and TRBJ1-5; D is uncertain. This CDR3 has 12 residues. Germline V gives CDR1 SEHNR, CDR2 FQNEAQ (reference sequence). V lost 1 base to trimming and J lost 7 bases, with 5 bases between them. The CDR3, as DNA: TGTGCCAGCAGCTTAGACCAACAGCCCCAGCATTTT. Its protein product is CASSLDQQPQHF.

This clonotype has just a few counts. This sequence joins TRBV28 and TRBJ2-7; D uncertain. The CDR3 has 14 amino acids. Germline CDR1 reads MDHEN; CDR2 reads SYDVKM. With 6 bases removed from V and 3 bases from J, the gap between germline ends came to 15 bases. CDR3 nucleotides: TGTGCCAGCAGAGAACCGGGCCAGAGCTACGAGCAGTACTTC. Residues: CASREPGQSYEQYF. The variable domain in full, completed from reference TRBV28 and TRBJ2-7, reads DVKVTQSSRYLVKRTGEKVFLECVQDMDHENMFWYRQDPGLGLRLIYFSYDVKMKEKGDIPEGYSVSREKKERFSLILESASTNQTSMYLCASREPGQSYEQYFGPGTRLTVT.

The chain carries TRBV6-6 and TRBJ1-4; D is possibly TRBD1 (5 bases). This CDR3 is built from 14 residues. Trimming left V 5 bases short and J 8 bases short, with 15 bases between. Germline V gene data show CDR1 as MNHNY and CDR2 as SVGAGI (reference sequence). The CDR3 protein is CASSGTRVGEKLFF. CDR3 nucleotides: TGTGCCAGCAGTGGGACGCGGGTAGGGGAAAAACTGTTTTTT.

As regards this clonotype: A read error may produce the germline difference seen at one junction end. V usage is TRBV12-3 or TRBV12-4 and J usage is TRBJ2-2; either TRBD1 or TRBD2 may supply D (6 bases each). The CDR3 is made up of 14 amino acids. The CDR3: CASSFHRVGGKLFF. The CDR3 region has the DNA TGTGCCAGCAGTTTCCACAGGGTGGGCGGGAAGCTGTTTTTT.